This TCR beta chain is from a study of blood T cell repertoires in COVID-19 (dated by TCRdb to about 2020). Describing the broader study: Samples covering the acute and convalescent phases of COVID-19 were provided by collaborators in the United States, Italy and Spain. The samples were drawn from the first 160 participants of the ongoing ImmuneRACE study and from some 1,300 subjects provided by 6 global collaborators. The material from the prospective study consisted of cDNA or gDNA derived from T cells, B-cell-depleted T cells, or PBMCs. The repertoires were made available in a free public database intended to serve as a resource for research on the immune response to SARS-CoV-2. The dataset comprised deeply sampled blood TCRbeta repertoires from subjects exposed to, actively infected with, or recovered from COVID-19. HLA class I and class II types, where available, came from metadata supplied by the sample provider rather than from assay-based typing. Sample metadata almost always included a de-identified subject ID, COVID-19 status, age in years and sex.

Enrolling through a virtual design, the prospective study's participants ranged in age from roughly 18 to 90 years and lived across approximately 25 United States geographic areas. In the prospective study, participants were assigned to cohorts based on the clinical history participants reported in a screening survey and a study questionnaire. In the prospective study, whole blood, serum and a nasopharyngeal or oropharyngeal swab were collected from each participant by mobile phlebotomists. Over a roughly 2-month period, participants in the prospective study had the option of providing additional blood draws and questionnaires. Before DNA extraction, prospective study blood samples were shipped either frozen or at room temperature. CDR1 and CDR2 (SGHTA, FQGTGA) derive from the germline V gene. The CDR3, from cysteine to phenylalanine, totals 14 residues. Here the CDR3 DNA is all that survives: 42 bases in frame from base 1. Trimming removed 4 bases from V and 0 bases from J, leaving 6 bases between the germline ends.

This clone was seen a single time. Its antigen is unknown. Qualities for individual bases were not recorded, and no much larger clone is one base off. TCRbeta CDR3 regions were amplified from genomic DNA by means of the immunoSEQ Assay, a bias-controlled multiplex PCR. In the original analysis: Within the assay, amplification of reference gene primers was used to estimate how many nucleated cells each sample contained. To quantify the absolute abundance of each unique TCRbeta CDR3 rearrangement, sequence reads were collapsed and filtered. For each sample, productive Simpson clonality was calculated as the square root of Simpson's diversity index over productive rearrangements. The clones in this table, taken by TCRdb from immuneACCESS, are in-frame only. Not every clone is retained; where verified, under half of the shortfall comes from an unresolved V gene, and the cause of the rest is unknown. V, J and clone size reflect that table, while D and trimming were determined from the DNA. In all, the sample holds roughly 280,000 clones, and around 90% of those were seen once. The ten largest make up about 4% of the sample.

The full study reports these points: How much clinical and demographic metadata was included differed by source and by participant, and the metadata was provided uncurated.

The chain couples TRBV7-3 to TRBJ2-2; possibly the D gene is TRBD1, per 6 matching bases. The receptor was isolated from a woman between 25 and 40 years old with acute COVID-19. Sequenced: PBMCs or T cells enriched from blood (not recorded which). The CDR3 has the sequence CASSWTANTGELFF. The DNA reads TGTGCCAGCAGCTGGACAGCGAACACCGGGGAGCTGTTTTTT.